These T cell receptor beta chains were read from a single sample in a study of T-cell memory formation after mild COVID-19. TCRdb fed the 5' RACE reads into MiXCR, producing one record per CDR3 protein. The table records 300,000 to 400,000 distinct CDR3 sequences, 10% to 15% of them present only once. The source material was PBMCs or a T cell subset sorted from them (not recorded which). The receptors derive from a man younger than 35 who had mild COVID-19 (a few samples of this study predate the infection). Cell type and time point are not known. CDR3s include the opening cysteine and the closing phenylalanine or tryptophan. D genes are given only for firm matches. Not every row has a clone size; where given, it reads once, few, many or a size class.

TRBJ2-5	TRBV7-2	many	-	TGTGCCAGCAGCTTAGGGGCCCGGTGGTTCCGCAAAGAGACCCAGTACTTC	CASSLGARWFRKETQYF
TRBJ1-5	TRBV12-3/TRBV12-4	few	TRBD1	TGTGCCAGCAGGGGACAGGTCAATCAGCCCCAGCATTTT	CASRGQVNQPQHF
TRBJ2-7	TRBV18	many	-	TGTGCCAGCAGCCCCTCCTCCTACGAGCAGTACTTC	CASSPSSYEQYF
TRBJ2-2	TRBV29-1	few	-	TGCAGCGCGGGCAGGGCAAAGAACACCGGGGAGCTGTTTTTT	CSAGRAKNTGELFF
TRBJ2-7	TRBV28	-	-	TGTGCCAGCCACAACCCGGGTAGGGCATCCTACGAGCAGTACTTC	CASHNPGRASYEQYF
TRBJ2-3	TRBV7-9	-	TRBD1	TGTGCCAGCAGCCTAATCGGGCAGGGGGCCTCAGATACGCAGTATTTT	CASSLIGQGASDTQYF
TRBJ2-7	TRBV29-1	many	-	TGCAGCGTAATCGACTCCCCTCCAATCGAGCAGTACTTC	CSVIDSPPIEQYF
TRBJ2-5	TRBV3-2	-	-	TGTGCCAGCAGCCAAGGAGTGCGATGGACCCAGTACTTC	CASSQGVRWTQYF
TRBJ1-4	TRBV15	few	-	TGTGCCACCAGCAGAGATGTGGCTGCGGGTGAAAAACTGTTTTTT	CATSRDVAAGEKLFF
TRBJ2-5	TRBV6-4	-	TRBD1	TGTGCCAGCGGAAACACAGGGGGCCAAGAGACCCAGTACTTC	CASGNTGGQETQYF
TRBJ1-1	TRBV7-9	-	-	TGTGCCAGCAGCTTCTTCAGGGATCCCCTCACTGAAGCTTTCTTT	CASSFFRDPLTEAFF
TRBJ2-7	TRBV4-1	few	TRBD2	TGCGCCAGCAGCCAAGAAGGCCCCGGGGGGAAGGGTCGCGAGCAGTACTTC	CASSQEGPGGKGREQYF
TRBJ1-3	TRBV6-6	few	-	TGTGCCAGCAGTCGTCTTTGGGATTCTGGAAACACCATATATTTT	CASSRLWDSGNTIYF
TRBJ2-7	TRBV7-3	few	TRBD2	TGTGCCAGCAGCCGACTAGCGGGGGGCCCCTACGAGCAGTACTTC	CASSRLAGGPYEQYF
TRBJ2-7	TRBV20-1	few	TRBD2	TGCAGTGCTTCCGGGACTAGCGGGGGGTCCTACGAGCAGTACTTC	CSASGTSGGSYEQYF
TRBJ1-4	TRBV4-1	many	-	TGCGCCAGCAGCGTCCGACCCGGGAGGATAGGGTCGACTAATGAAAAACTGTTTTTT	CASSVRPGRIGSTNEKLFF
TRBJ2-7	TRBV12-5	few	-	TGTGCTAGTGGTCCTCTGACGGGGGCCGAGCAGTACTTC	CASGPLTGAEQYF
TRBJ2-7	TRBV20-1	-	-	TGCAGTGCTAGAGATTCGCGGGGGCCCCTCTACGAGCAGTACTTC	CSARDSRGPLYEQYF
TRBJ2-7	TRBV4-2	-	-	TGTGCCAGCAGCCAAGAGTACACTTCGAGCTCCTACGAGCAGTACTTC	CASSQEYTSSSYEQYF
TRBJ2-3	TRBV20-1	-	TRBD2	TGCAGTGCTAGCTCACCGTCGGCTAGCGGGGGAGATACGCAGTATTTT	CSASSPSASGGDTQYF
TRBJ2-2	TRBV6-2/TRBV6-3	once	-	TGTGCCAGCAGTTACCTTGAAGCGAACACCGGGGAGCTGTTTTTT	CASSYLEANTGELFF
TRBJ1-1	TRBV20-1	-	-	TGCAGTGCTAGAGATACCACTGAAGCTTTCTTT	CSARDTTEAFF
TRBJ1-5	TRBV7-2	few	-	TGTGCCAGCAGTATGGACGGGGATCAGCCCCAGCATTTT	CASSMDGDQPQHF
TRBJ2-1	TRBV7-9	-	TRBD1	TGTGCCAGCAGCTTATCCGGACAGGTTCTAAATGAGCAGTTCTTC	CASSLSGQVLNEQFF
TRBJ1-2	TRBV5-1	-	-	TGCGCCAGCAGCGGGAGGGGTGGCTACACCTTC	CASSGRGGYTF
TRBJ1-2	TRBV3-1	-	-	TGTGCCAGCAGCCAGCAGGGAAATGGCTACACCTTC	CASSQQGNGYTF
TRBJ2-1	TRBV29-1	-	-	TGCAGCTCCGGGGCACACAGCCACAATGAGCAGTTCTTC	CSSGAHSHNEQFF
TRBJ1-2	TRBV20-1	-	TRBD1	TGCAGTGCTAGAGGGGACAGGGATGACTATGGCTACACCTTC	CSARGDRDDYGYTF